This T cell receptor beta chain was sequenced in a study of CD4 T cells in relation to SARS-CoV-2 and coronaviruses. Unexposed donor CD4+ T cells date from about 2011-2018, before the COVID-19 pandemic. CDR1 is SGHTA and CDR2 is FQGNSA in the germline V gene. The CDR3 contains 16 residues. The V and J ends lost 1 base and 4 bases, in that order; junction bases with no gene match: 10. Naive and memory CD4+ T cell DNA was deep-sequenced without culture. Assay: immunoSEQ multiplex PCR; the TCRdb copy retains only in-frame clones and omits some. The sample shows around 69,000 clones, about 95% of them seen only once.

The source material was naive CD4+ T cells from PBMCs. Specified subset: naive CD4+ T cells isolated by negative enrichment. The TCR sequence derives from a human donor in good health. The chain couples TRBV7-2 to TRBJ2-7, with TRBD2 identical over 7 bases. CDR3 region: CASSLERAGAGYEQYF. The CDR3 bases are TGTGCCAGCAGCTTAGAAAGGGCGGGAGCCGGTTACGAGCAGTACTTC.